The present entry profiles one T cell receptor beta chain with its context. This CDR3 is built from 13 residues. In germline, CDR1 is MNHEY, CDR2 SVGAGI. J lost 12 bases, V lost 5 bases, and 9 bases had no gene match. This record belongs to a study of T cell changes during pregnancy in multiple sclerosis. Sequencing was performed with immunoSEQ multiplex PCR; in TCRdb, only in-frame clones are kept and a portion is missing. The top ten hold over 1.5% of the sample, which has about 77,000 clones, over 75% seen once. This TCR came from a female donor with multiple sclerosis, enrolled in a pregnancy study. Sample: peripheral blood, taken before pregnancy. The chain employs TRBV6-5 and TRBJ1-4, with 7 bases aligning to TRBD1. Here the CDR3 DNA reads TGTGCCAGCAGTAGGACAGGCCGTCACCAACTGTTTTTT. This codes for CASSRTGRHQLFF.